This T cell receptor beta chain is drawn from a study of T cells expressing NK-cell markers (TCRdb year 2020). General notes on the study: TCR beta-chain repertoires were profiled in sorted CD3+CD56+NKG2C+, CD3+CD56+NKG2C- and CD3+CD56-NKG2C+ T-cell subsets from about 8 donors. Of the eight sequenced donors, seven were found to be HCMV-seropositive and one was found to be HCMV-seronegative. All eight donors whose samples were sequenced were randomly selected healthy volunteers, three of them men and five women. Sequencing of the libraries produced 2 x 150 bp reads on Illumina HiSeq 2000/2500, MiSeq or NextSeq.

HCMV serostatus was determined by detecting HCMV-specific IgG in serum with a commercial ELISA kit. Peripheral blood mononuclear cells were isolated from blood by Ficoll density gradient centrifugation. The instrument was an Illumina HiSeq 2000. TCR beta cDNA libraries were prepared using 5'RACE template switching, which introduced a universal primer site and unique molecular identifiers. cDNA synthesis was primed from the TCR beta constant segment and was followed by two successive PCR amplification steps. The published analysis was carried out like this. Reads were demultiplexed and grouped by UMI with MIGEC, and clonotypes were assembled and quantified with MiTCR. Only TCR cDNA sequences supported by at least two reads were kept to exclude erroneous sequences. The tcR package was used for downstream repertoire analysis, with clonotypes matched between fractions based on CDR3 nucleotide sequence plus V segment. VDJmatch was used to annotate antigen specificity against VDJdb, with one amino acid substitution in CDR3 permitted. TCRdb reprocessed the reads, and each CDR3 protein sequence is entered once, without DNA. The V and J calls and clone size are TCRdb's, not the authors'. The sample's clone listing holds fewer than 400,000 distinct CDR3 sequences. The ten largest clones add up to 5.2% of the sample.

As regards this clonotype: It lacks a known antigen.

Study-wide conclusions, independent of this receptor: Whether the expanded NKG2C-expressing T cell clones were specific for HCMV antigens was left unclear. For over five donors, the dominant CD3+CD56+NKG2C+ clonotypes were among the top 10 CD8+ clonotypes and accounted for roughly 1.0-8% of CD8+ T cells. Those dominant clonotypes were again the most abundant among CD3+CD56-NKG2C+ cells in a few donors, at roughly 25-65%.

The material sequenced was blood T cells: a sorted CD56 or NKG2C T cell subset, CD4+ or CD8+ T cells, or bulk PBMC T cells (not recorded which). The clonotype was recovered from a man aged 18 to 70 in good health.

The CDR3 region has the sequence CASGRDLNTEAFF. Recombination joined TRBV28 with TRBJ1-1. Measured from the cysteine to the phenylalanine, the CDR3 is 13 residues long. A DNA sequence was not provided. Per the germline V gene, MDHEN is the CDR1 and SYDVKM is the CDR2.